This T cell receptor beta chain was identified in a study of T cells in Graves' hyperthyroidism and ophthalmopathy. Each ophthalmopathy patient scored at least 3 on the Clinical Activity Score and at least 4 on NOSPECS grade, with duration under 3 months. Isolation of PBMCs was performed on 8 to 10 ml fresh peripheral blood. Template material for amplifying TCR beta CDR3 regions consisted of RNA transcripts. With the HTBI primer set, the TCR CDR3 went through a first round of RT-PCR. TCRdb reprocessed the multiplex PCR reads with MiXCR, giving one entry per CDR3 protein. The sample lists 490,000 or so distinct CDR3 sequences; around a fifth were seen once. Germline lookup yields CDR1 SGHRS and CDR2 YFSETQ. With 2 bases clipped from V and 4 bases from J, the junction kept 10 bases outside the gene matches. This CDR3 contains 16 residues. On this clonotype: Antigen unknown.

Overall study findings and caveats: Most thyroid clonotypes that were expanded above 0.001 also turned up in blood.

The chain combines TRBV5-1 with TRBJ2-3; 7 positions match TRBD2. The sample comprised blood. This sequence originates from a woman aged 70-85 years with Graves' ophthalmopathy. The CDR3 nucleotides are TGCGCCAGCAGCTTAACGGGCGGGAGTGCATCAGATACGCAGTATTTT. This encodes CASSLTGGSASDTQYF.